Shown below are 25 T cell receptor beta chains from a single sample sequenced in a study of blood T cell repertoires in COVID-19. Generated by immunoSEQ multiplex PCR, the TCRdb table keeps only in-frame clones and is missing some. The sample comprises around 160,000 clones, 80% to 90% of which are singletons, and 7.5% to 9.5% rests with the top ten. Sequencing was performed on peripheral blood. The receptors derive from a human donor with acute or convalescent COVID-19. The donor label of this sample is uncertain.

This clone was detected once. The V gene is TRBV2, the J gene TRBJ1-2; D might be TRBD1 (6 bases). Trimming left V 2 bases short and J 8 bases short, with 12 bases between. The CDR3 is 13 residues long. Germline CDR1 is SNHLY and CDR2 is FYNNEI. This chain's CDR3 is CASSEQGWAGYTF. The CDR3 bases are TGTGCCAGCAGTGAACAGGGGTGGGCCGGCTACACCTTC.

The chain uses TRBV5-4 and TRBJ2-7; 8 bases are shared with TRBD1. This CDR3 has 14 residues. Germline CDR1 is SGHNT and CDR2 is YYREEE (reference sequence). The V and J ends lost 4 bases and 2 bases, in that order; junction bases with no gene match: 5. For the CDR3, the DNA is TGTGCCAGCAGCCGTGGACAGGGCACCTACGAGCAGTACTTC. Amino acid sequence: CASSRGQGTYEQYF.

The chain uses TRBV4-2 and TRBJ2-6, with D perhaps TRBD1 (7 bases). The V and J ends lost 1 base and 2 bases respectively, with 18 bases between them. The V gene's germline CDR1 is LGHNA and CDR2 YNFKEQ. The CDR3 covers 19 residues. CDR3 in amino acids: CASSQVGGGASAGANVLTF. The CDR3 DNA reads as TGTGCCAGCAGCCAAGTTGGAGGGGGCGCCTCCGCTGGGGCCAACGTCCTGACTTTC.

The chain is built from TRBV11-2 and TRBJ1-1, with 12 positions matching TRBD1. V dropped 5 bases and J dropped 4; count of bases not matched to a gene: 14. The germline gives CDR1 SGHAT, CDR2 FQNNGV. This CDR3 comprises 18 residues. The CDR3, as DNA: TGTGCCAGCAGCACCGGGGGGGACAGGGGGCGATGGGCCACTGAAGCTTTCTTT. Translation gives CASSTGGDRGRWATEAFF.

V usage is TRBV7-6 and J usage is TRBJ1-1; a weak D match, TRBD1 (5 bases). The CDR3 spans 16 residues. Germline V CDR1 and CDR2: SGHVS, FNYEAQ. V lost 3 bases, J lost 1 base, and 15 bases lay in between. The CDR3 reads CASSFPPQGANTEAFF. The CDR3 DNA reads TGTGCCAGCAGCTTTCCCCCCCAGGGTGCGAACACTGAAGCTTTCTTT. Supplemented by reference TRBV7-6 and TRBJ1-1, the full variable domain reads GAGVSQSPRYKVTKRGQDVALRCDPISGHVSLYWYRQALGQGPEFLTYFNYEAQQDKSGLPNDRFSAERPEGSISTLTIQRTEQRDSAMYRCASSFPPQGANTEAFFGQGTRLTVV.

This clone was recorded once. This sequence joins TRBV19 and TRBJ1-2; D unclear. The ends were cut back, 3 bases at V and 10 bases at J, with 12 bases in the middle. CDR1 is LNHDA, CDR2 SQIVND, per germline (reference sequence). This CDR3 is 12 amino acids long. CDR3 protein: CASSIGAGDYTF. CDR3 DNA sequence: TGTGCCAGTAGTATCGGAGCTGGAGACTACACCTTC.

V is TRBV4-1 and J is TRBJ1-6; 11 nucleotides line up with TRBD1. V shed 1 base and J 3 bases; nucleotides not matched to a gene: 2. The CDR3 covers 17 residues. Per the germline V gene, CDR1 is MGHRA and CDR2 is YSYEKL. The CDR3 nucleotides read TGCGCCAGCAGCCAAGCTGGGACAGGGGGCTATAATTCACCCCTCCACTTT. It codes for CASSQAGTGGYNSPLHF.

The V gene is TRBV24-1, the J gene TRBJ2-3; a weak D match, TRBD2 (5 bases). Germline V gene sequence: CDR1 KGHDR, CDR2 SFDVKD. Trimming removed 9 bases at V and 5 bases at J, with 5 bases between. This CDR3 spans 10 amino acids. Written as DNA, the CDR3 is TGTGCCACCGCGGGAGATACGCAGTATTTT. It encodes CATAGDTQYF.

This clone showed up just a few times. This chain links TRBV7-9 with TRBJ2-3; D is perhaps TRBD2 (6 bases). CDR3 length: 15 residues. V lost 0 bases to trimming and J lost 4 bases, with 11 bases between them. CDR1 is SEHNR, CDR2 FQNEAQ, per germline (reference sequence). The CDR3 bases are TGTGCCAGCAGCTTAGCGGGGGGAGTCGCAGATACGCAGTATTTT. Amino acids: CASSLAGGVADTQYF.

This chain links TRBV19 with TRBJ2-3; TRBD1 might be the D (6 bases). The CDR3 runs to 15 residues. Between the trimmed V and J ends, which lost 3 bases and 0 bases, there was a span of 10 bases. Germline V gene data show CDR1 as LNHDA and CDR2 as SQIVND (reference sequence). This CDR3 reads CASSIGQPSTDTQYF. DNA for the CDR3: TGTGCCAGTAGTATTGGACAGCCTAGCACAGATACGCAGTATTTT. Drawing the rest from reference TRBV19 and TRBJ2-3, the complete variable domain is DGGITQSPKYLFRKEGQNVTLSCEQNLNHDAMYWYRQDPGQGLRLIYYSQIVNDFQKGDIAEGYSVSREKKESFPLTVTSAQKNPTAFYLCASSIGQPSTDTQYFGPGTRLTVL.

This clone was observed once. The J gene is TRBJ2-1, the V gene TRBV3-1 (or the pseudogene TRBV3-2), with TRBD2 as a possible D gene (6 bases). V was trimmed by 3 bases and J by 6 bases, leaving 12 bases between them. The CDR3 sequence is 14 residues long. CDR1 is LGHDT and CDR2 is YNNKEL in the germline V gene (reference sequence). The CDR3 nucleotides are TGTGCCAGCAGCCACCTGGGGGGATTCAATGAGCAGTTCTTC. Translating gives CASSHLGGFNEQFF.

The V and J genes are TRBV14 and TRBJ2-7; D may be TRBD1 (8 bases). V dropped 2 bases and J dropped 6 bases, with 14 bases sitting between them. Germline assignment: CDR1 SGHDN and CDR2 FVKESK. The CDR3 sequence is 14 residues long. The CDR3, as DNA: TGTGCCAGCAGCCAAAGGACAGGGAGGGGCGAGCAGTACTTC. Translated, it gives CASSQRTGRGEQYF.

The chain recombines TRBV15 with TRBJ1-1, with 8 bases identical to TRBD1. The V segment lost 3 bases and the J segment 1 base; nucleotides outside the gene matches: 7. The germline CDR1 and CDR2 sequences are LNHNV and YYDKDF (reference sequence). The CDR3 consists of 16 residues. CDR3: CATSRPGQEKNTEAFF. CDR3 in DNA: TGTGCCACCAGCAGGCCGGGACAGGAGAAGAACACTGAAGCTTTCTTT.

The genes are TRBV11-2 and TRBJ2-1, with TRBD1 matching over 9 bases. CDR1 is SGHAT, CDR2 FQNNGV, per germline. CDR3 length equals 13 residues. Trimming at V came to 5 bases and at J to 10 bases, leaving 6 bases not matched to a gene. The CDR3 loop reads CASSRDRVREQFF. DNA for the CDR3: TGTGCCAGCAGCCGGGACAGGGTGCGCGAGCAGTTCTTC.

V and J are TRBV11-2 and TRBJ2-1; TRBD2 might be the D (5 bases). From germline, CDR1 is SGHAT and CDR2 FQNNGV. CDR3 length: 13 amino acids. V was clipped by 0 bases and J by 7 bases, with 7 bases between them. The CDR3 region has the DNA TGTGCCAGCAGCTTAGAACCGGGGAATGAGCAGTTCTTC. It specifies CASSLEPGNEQFF.

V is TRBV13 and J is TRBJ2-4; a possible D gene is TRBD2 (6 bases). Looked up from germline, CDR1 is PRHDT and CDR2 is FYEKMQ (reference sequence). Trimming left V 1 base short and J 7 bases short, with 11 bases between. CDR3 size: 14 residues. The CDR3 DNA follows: TGTGCCAGCAGCTTAGAGGAGGGGAGGAACATTCAGTACTTC. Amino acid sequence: CASSLEEGRNIQYF.

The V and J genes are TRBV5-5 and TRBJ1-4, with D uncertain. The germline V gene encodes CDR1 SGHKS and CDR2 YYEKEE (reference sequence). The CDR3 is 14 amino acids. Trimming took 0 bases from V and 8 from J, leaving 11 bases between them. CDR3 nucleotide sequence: TGTGCCAGCAGCTTGGTAGCCGGCGGGGAAAAACTGTTTTTT. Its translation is CASSLVAGGEKLFF.

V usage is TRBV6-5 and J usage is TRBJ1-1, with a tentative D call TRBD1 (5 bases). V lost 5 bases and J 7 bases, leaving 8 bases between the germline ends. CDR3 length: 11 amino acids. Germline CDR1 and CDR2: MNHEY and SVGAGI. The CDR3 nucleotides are TGTGCCAGCAGTCGGGGGGATGAAGCTTTCTTT. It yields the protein CASSRGDEAFF.

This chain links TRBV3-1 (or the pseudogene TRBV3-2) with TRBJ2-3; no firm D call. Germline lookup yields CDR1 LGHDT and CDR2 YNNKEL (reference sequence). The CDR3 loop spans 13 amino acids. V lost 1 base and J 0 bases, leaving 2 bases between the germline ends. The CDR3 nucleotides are TGTGCCAGCAGCCAAGCTAGCACAGATACGCAGTATTTT. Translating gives CASSQASTDTQYF.

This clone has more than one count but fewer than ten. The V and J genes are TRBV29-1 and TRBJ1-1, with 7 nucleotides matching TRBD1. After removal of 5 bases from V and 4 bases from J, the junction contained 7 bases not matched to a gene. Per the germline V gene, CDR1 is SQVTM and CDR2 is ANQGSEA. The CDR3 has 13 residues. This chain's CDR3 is CSVSRGSVTEAFF. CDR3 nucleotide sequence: TGCAGCGTTTCCAGGGGGTCGGTCACTGAAGCTTTCTTT.

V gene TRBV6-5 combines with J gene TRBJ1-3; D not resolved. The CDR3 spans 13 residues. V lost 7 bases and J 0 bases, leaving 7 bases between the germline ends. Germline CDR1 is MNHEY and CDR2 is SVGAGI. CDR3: CASKDNSGNTIYF. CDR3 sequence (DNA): TGTGCCAGCAAAGACAACTCTGGAAACACCATATATTTT.

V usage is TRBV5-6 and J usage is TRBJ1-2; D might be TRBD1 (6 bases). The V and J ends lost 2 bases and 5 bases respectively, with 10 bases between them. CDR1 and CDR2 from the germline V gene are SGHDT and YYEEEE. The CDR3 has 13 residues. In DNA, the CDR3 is TGTGCCAGCAGCTTATCAGGGGCGTATGGCTACACCTTC. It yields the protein CASSLSGAYGYTF.

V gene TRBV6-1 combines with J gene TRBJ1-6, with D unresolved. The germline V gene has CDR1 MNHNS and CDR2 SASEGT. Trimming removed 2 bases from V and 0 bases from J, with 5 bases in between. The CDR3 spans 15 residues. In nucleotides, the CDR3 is TGTGCCAGCAGTGAATCACTCTCCTATAATTCACCCCTCCACTTT. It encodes CASSESLSYNSPLHF.

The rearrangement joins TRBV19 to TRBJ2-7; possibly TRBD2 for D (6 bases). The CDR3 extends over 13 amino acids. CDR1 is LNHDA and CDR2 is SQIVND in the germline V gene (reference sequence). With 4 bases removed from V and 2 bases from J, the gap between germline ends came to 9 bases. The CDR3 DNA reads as TGTGCCAGTAGTAACGGCGGGGCCTACGAGCAGTACTTC. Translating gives CASSNGGAYEQYF.

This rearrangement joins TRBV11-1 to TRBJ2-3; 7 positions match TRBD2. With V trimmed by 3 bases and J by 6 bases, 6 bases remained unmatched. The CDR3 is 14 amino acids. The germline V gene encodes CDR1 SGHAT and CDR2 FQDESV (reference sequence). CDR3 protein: CASSFREGPDTQYF. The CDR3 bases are TGTGCCAGCAGCTTTAGGGAGGGACCGGATACGCAGTATTTT.